This TCR beta chain emerged from a study of T cells in Graves' hyperthyroidism and ophthalmopathy. General study points: Most expanded thyroid clonotypes above 0.001 also appeared in blood.

Per the germline V gene, CDR1 is SGHNT and CDR2 is YENEEA. V lost 5 bases to trimming and J lost 3 bases, with 14 bases between them. CDR3 size: 15 residues. Template material for amplifying TCR beta CDR3 regions consisted of RNA transcripts. The primer set for the first-round RT-PCR of the TCR CDR3 was HTBI. TCRdb redid the calling of the multiplex PCR reads with MiXCR, one entry per CDR3 protein. The sample comprises more than 600,000 distinct CDR3 sequences, 15% to 20% of which are singletons, and approximately 8.4% rests with the top ten. A word on this clonotype: The antigen remains undetermined.

The V and J genes are TRBV11-3 and TRBJ2-1; D may be TRBD1 or TRBD2 (5 bases each). Sequencing was done on a sample of blood. This receptor was taken from a man between 18 and 35 years old with Graves' hyperthyroidism. The DNA of the CDR3 is TGTGCCAGCAGCCGCCGTATGGGGGTCTACAATGAGCAGTTCTTC. Encoded protein: CASSRRMGVYNEQFF.